The clone carrying this TCR beta chain occurred a few times. Its antigen is not identified. These data belong to a study of OX40 agonist ivuxolimab in advanced cancers. Study-level information: Every patient in dose escalation had hepatocellular carcinoma, melanoma, renal cell or head and neck cancer. Of mixed ages from about 20 to 90 and averaging roughly 66 years, the group was 65% to 85% male.

Libraries were prepared by immunoSEQ multiplex PCR; TCRdb keeps only in-frame clonotypes and omits some of them. The sample contains approximately 49,000 clones, 85% of which appear only once. Findings and limits, study-wide: Also present in some nonresponders was a low level of normalized T-cell clonal expansion.

The clonotype originates from an adult with an advanced solid tumor such as melanoma, head and neck, liver or kidney cancer. Sequenced material: CD4+ or CD8+ T cells sorted from blood, taken in a trial of the OX40 agonist ivuxolimab.

CDR3 in amino acids: CASSLEEGQPQHF. In DNA, the CDR3 is TGTGCCAGCAGCTTAGAGGAGGGACAGCCCCAGCATTTT. The chain links TRBV11-2 to TRBJ1-5, with D unresolved. Trimming stripped 0 bases from V and 7 bases from J, with 7 bases between. Germline CDR1 reads SGHAT; CDR2 reads FQNNGV. The CDR3 runs 13 residues.